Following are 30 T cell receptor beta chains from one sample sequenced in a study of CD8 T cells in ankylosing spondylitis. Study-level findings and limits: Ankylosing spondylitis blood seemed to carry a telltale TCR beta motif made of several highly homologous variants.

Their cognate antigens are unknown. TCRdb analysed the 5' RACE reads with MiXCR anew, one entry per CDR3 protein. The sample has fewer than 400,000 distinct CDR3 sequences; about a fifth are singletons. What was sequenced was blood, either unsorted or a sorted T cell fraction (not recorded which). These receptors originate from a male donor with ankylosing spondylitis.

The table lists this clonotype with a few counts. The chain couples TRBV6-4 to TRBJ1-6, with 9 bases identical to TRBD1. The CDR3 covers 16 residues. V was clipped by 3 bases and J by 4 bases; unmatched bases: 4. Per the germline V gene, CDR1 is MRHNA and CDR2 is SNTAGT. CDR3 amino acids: CASSEGGQGYNSPLHF. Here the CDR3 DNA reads TGTGCCAGCAGTGAAGGAGGACAGGGGTATAATTCACCCCTCCACTTT.

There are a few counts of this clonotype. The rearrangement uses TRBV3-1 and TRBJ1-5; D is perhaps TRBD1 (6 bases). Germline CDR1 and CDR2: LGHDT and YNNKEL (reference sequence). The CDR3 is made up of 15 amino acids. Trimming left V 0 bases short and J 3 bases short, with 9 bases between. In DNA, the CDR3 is TGTGCCAGCAGCCAAGACTGGGGGCTCAATCAGCCCCAGCATTTT. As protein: CASSQDWGLNQPQHF.

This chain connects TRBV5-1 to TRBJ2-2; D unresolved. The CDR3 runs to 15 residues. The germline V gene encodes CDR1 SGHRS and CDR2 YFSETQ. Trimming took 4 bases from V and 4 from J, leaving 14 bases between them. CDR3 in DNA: TGCGCCAGCAGCCGACAAGGCGCCAGCACCGGGGAGCTGTTTTTT. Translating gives CASSRQGASTGELFF.

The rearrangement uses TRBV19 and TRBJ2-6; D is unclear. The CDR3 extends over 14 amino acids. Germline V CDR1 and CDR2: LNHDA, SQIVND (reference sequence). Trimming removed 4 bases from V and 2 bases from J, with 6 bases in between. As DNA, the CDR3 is TGTGCCAGTAGTACTCAAACTGGGGCCAACGTCCTGACTTTC. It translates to CASSTQTGANVLTF.

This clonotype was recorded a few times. For the CDR3, the DNA is TGTGCCAGCACCACCAGGGGGGCAGGGGCTAACGGGAGAGGCGACAATGAGCAGTTCTTC. This sequence encodes CASTTRGAGANGRGDNEQFF. The V gene is TRBV28, the J gene TRBJ2-1, with TRBD1 as a possible D gene (7 bases). This CDR3 is 20 amino acids long. V lost 7 bases and J 5 bases, leaving 33 bases between the germline ends. Germline loops: CDR1 MDHEN, CDR2 SYDVKM.

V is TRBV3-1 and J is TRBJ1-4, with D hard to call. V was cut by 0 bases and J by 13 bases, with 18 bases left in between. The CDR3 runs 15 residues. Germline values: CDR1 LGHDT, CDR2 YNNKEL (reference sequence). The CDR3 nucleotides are TGTGCCAGCAGCCAAGAGCGACCACCTAATATTAGACTGTTTTTT. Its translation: CASSQERPPNIRLFF. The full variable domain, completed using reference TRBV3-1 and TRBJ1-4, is DTAVSQTPKYLVTQMGNDKSIKCEQNLGHDTMYWYKQDSKKFLKIMFSYNNKELIINETVPNRFSPKSPDKAHLNLHINSLELGDSAVYFCASSQERPPNIRLFFGSGTQLSVL.

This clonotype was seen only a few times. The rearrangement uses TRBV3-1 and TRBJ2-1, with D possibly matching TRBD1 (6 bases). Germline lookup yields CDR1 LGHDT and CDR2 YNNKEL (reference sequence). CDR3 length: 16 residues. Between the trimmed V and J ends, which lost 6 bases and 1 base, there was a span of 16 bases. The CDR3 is CASRAETGQSYNEQFF. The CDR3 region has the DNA TGTGCCAGCAGGGCCGAGACCGGACAGTCCTACAATGAGCAGTTCTTC.

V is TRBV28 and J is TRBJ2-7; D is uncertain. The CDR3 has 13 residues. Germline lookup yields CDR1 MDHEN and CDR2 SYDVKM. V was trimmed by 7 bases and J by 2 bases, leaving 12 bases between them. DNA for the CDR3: TGTGCCAGCACGGCATCTTCCCCCTACGAGCAGTACTTC. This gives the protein CASTASSPYEQYF.

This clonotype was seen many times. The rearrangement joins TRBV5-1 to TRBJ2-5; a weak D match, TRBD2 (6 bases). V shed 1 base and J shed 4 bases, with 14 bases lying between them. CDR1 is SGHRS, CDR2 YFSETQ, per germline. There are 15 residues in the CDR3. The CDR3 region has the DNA TGCGCCAGCAGCTTGTTATCGGGAGTGTCAGAGACCCAGTACTTC. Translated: CASSLLSGVSETQYF.

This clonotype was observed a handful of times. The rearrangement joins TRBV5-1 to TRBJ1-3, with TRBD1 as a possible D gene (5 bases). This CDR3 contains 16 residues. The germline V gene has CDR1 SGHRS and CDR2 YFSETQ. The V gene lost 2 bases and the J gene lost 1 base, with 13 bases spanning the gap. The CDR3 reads CASSFSPTDSGNTIYF. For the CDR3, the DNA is TGCGCCAGCAGCTTCTCCCCGACAGATTCTGGAAACACCATATATTTT. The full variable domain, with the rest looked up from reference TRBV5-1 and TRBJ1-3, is KAGVTQTPRYLIKTRGQQVTLSCSPISGHRSVSWYQQTPGQGLQFLFEYFSETQRNKGNFPGRFSGRQFSNSRSEMNVSTLELGDSALYLCASSFSPTDSGNTIYFGEGSWLTVV.

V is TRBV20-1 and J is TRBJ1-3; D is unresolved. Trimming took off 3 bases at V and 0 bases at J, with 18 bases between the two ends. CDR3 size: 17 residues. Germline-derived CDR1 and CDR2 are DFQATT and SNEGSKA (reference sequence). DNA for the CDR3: TGCAGTGCTAGGAGCCAGACTAGCATCACCTCTGGAAACACCATATATTTT. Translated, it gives CSARSQTSITSGNTIYF.

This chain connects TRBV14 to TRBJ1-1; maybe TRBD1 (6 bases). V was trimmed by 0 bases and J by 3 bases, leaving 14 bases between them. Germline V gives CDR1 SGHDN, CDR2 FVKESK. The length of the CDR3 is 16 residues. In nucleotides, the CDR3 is TGTGCCAGCAGCCAAGAAGACCACAGGGCGCACACTGAAGCTTTCTTT. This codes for CASSQEDHRAHTEAFF. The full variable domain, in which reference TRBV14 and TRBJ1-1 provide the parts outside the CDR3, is EAGVTQFPSHSVIEKGQTVTLRCDPISGHDNLYWYRRVMGKEIKFLLHFVKESKQDESGMPNNRFLAERTGGTYSTLKVQPAELEDSGVYFCASSQEDHRAHTEAFFGQGTRLTVV.

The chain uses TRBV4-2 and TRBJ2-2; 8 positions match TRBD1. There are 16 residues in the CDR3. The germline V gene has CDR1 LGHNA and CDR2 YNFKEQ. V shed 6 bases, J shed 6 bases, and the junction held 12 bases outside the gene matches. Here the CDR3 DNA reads TGTGCCAGCAGACAACTCAAGACAGGGGTGGCCGGGGAGCTGTTTTTT. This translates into CASRQLKTGVAGELFF.

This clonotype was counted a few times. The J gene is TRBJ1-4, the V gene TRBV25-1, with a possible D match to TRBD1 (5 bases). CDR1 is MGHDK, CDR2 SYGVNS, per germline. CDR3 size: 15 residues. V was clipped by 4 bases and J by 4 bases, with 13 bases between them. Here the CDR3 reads CASSVPGGGNEKLFF. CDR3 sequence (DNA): TGTGCCAGCAGTGTCCCGGGGGGAGGTAATGAAAAACTGTTTTTT. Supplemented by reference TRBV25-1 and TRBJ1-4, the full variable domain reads EADIYQTPRYLVIGTGKKITLECSQTMGHDKMYWYQQDPGMELHLIHYSYGVNSTEKGDLSSESTVSRIRTEHFPLTLESARPSHTSQYLCASSVPGGGNEKLFFGSGTQLSVL.

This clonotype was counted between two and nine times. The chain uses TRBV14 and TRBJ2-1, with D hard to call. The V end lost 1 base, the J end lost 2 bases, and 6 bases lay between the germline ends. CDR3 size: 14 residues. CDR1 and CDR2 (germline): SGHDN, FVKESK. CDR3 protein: CASSQGSPYNEQFF. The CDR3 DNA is TGTGCCAGCAGCCAAGGATCGCCCTACAATGAGCAGTTCTTC.

The CDR3 coding sequence is TGTGCCAGCAGGCCACAGGGTGTGGAGACCCAGTACTTC. Translated, it gives CASRPQGVETQYF. V gene TRBV6-1 combines with J gene TRBJ2-5; D possibly corresponds to TRBD1 (6 bases). The CDR3 covers 13 residues. Trimming took 6 bases from V and 5 from J, leaving 13 bases between them. Germline CDR1 and CDR2: MNHNS and SASEGT.

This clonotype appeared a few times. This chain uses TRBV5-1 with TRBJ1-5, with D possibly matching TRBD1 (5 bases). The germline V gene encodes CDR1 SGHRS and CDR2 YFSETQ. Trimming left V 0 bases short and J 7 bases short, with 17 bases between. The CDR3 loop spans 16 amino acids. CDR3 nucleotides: TGCGCCAGCAGCTTGGAACCAGGGTCCCCGGAACAGCCCCAGCATTTT. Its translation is CASSLEPGSPEQPQHF. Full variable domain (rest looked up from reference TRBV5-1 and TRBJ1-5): KAGVTQTPRYLIKTRGQQVTLSCSPISGHRSVSWYQQTPGQGLQFLFEYFSETQRNKGNFPGRFSGRQFSNSRSEMNVSTLELGDSALYLCASSLEPGSPEQPQHFGDGTRLSIL.

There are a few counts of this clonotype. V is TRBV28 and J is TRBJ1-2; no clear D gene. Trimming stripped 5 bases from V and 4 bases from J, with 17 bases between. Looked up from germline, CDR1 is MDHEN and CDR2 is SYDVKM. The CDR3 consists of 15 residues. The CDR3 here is CASSPPTDTTYGYTF. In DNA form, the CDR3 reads TGTGCCAGCAGTCCCCCAACAGATACAACCTATGGCTACACCTTC.

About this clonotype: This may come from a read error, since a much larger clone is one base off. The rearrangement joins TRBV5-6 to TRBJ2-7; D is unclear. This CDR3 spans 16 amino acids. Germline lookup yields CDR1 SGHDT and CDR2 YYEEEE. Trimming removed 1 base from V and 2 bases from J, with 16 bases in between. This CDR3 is CASSLISPGKTYEQYF. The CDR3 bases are TGTGCCAGCAGCTTGATTTCCCCCGGAAAGACCTACGAGCAGTACTTC. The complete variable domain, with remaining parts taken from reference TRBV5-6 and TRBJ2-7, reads DAGVTQSPTHLIKTRGQQVTLRCSPKSGHDTVSWYQQALGQGPQFIFQYYEEEERQRGNFPDRFSGHQFPNYSSELNVNALLLGDSALYLCASSLISPGKTYEQYFGPGTRLTVT.

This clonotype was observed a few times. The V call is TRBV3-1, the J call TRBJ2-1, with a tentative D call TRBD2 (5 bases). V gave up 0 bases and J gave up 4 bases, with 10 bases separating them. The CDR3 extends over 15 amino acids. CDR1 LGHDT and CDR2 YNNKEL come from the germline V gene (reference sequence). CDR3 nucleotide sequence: TGTGCCAGCAGCCAAGAGGGCGGAGGTTACAATGAGCAGTTCTTC. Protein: CASSQEGGGYNEQFF.

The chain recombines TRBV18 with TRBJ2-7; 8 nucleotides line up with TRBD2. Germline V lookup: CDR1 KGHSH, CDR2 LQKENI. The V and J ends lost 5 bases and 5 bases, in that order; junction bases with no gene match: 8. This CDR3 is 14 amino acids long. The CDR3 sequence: CASSISGSRHEQYF. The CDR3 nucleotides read TGTGCCAGCTCAATCAGCGGGAGCCGGCACGAGCAGTACTTC. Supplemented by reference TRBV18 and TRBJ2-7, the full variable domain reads NAGVMQNPRHLVRRRGQEARLRCSPMKGHSHVYWYRQLPEEGLKFMVYLQKENIIDESGMPKERFSAEFPKEGPSILRIQQVVRGDSAAYFCASSISGSRHEQYFGPGTRLTVT.

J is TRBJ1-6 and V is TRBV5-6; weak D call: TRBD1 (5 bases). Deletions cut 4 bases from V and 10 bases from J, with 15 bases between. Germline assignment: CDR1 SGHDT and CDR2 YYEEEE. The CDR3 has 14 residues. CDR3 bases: TGTGCCAGCAGCCGTGTAGAACGGGGGTCACCCCTCCACTTT. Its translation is CASSRVERGSPLHF. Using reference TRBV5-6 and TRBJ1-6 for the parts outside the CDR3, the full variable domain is DAGVTQSPTHLIKTRGQQVTLRCSPKSGHDTVSWYQQALGQGPQFIFQYYEEEERQRGNFPDRFSGHQFPNYSSELNVNALLLGDSALYLCASSRVERGSPLHFGNGTRLTVT.

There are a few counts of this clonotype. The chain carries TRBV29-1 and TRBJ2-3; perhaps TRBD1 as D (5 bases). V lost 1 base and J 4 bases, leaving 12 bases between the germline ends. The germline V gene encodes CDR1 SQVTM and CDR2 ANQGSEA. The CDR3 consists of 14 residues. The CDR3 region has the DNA TGCAGCGTTGAAGCCCAGGGCAGCCCAGATACGCAGTATTTT. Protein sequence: CSVEAQGSPDTQYF.

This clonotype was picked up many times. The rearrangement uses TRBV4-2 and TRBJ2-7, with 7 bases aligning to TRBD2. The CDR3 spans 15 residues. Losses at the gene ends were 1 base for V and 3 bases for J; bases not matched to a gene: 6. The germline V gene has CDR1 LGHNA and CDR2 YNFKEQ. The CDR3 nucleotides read TGTGCCAGCAGCCAAGGGGGCGGGAGTATCTACGAGCAGTACTTC. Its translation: CASSQGGGSIYEQYF.

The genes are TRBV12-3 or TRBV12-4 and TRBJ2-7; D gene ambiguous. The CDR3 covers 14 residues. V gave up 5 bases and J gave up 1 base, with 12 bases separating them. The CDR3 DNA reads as TGTGCCAGCAGTCCCCGGGCCGTATCCTACGAGCAGTACTTC. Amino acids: CASSPRAVSYEQYF.

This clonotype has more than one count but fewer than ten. Here the CDR3 DNA reads TGCGCCAGCAGCTTGGCCTTAGGGTCCCCCACAGATACGCAGTATTTT. Its translation: CASSLALGSPTDTQYF. The chain has TRBV5-1 and TRBJ2-3; D unclear. The CDR3 contains 16 residues. V was cut by 0 bases and J by 2 bases, with 13 bases left in between. Germline V CDR1 and CDR2: SGHRS, YFSETQ.

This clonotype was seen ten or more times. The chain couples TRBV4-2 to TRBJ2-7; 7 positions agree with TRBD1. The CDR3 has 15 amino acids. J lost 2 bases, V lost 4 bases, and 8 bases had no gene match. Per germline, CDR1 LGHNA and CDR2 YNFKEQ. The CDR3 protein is CASSRTRTGAYEQYF. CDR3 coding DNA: TGTGCCAGCAGCCGAACCCGGACAGGAGCCTACGAGCAGTACTTC.

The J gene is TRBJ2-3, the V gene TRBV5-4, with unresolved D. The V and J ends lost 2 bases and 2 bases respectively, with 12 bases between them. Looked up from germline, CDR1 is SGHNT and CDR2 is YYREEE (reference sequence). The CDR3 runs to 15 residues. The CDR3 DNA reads TGTGCCAGCAGCTTTGCCGGAAGTTACACAGATACGCAGTATTTT. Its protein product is CASSFAGSYTDTQYF.

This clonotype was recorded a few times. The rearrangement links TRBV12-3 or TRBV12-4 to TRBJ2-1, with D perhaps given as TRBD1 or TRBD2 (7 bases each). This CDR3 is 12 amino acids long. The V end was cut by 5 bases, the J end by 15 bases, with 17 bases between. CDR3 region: CASSPATGTTFF. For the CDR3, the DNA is TGTGCCAGCAGTCCCGCGACAGGGACTACGTTCTTC.

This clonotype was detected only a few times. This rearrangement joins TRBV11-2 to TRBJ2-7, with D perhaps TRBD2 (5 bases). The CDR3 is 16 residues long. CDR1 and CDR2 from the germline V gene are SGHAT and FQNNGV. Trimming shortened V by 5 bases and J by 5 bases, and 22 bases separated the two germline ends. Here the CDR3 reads CASSHRTGERMDEQYF. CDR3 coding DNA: TGTGCCAGCAGCCACCGGACCGGGGAGAGGATGGACGAGCAGTACTTC.